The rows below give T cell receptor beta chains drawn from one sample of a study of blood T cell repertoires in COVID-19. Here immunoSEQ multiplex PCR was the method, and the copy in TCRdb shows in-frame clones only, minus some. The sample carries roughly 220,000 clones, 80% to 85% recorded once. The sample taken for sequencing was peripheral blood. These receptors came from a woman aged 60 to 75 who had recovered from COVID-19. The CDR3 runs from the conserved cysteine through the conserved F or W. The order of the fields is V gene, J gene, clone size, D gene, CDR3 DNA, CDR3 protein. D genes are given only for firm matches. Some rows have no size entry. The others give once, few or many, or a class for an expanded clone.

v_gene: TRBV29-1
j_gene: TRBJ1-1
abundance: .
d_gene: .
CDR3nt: TGCAGCGTCCAGGCCGGGGTCGGAACTGAAGCTTTCTTT
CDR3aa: CSVQAGVGTEAFF

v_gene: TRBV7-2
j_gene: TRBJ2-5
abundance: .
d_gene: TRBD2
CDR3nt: TGTGCCAGCAGCTTCCACTTAGCGGGGGGGCTAGGAGAGACCCAGTACTTC
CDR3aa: CASSFHLAGGLGETQYF

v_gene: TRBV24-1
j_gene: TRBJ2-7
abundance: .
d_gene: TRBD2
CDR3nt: TGTGCCACTGCAGGACTAGCGGGGATCCACGAGCAGTACTTC
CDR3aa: CATAGLAGIHEQYF

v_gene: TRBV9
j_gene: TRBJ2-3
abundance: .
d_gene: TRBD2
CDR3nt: TGTGCCAGCAGCGTATTGGGCGGGGGGGCCAGCACAGATACGCAGTATTTT
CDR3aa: CASSVLGGGASTDTQYF

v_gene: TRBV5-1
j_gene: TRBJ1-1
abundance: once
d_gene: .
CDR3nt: TGCGCCAGCAGCTTGGATGGCCAGAACGCATTGAACACTGAAGCTTTCTTT
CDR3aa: CASSLDGQNALNTEAFF

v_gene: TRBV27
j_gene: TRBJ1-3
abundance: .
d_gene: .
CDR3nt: TGTGCCAGCAGTTTGTACAGTGGAAACACCATATATTTT
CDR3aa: CASSLYSGNTIYF

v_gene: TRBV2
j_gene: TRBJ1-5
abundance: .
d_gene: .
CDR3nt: TGTGCCAGCAGTGAGTTGGGGCTGGGTCAGCCCCAGCATTTT
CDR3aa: CASSELGLGQPQHF

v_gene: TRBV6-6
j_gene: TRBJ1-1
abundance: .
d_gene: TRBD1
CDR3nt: TGTGCCAGCAAGGACAGGGTTGGGACTGAAGCTTTCTTT
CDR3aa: CASKDRVGTEAFF

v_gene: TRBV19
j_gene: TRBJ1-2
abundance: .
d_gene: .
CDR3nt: TGTGCCAGTAGTATATATGGATTAGAGGATTCATATGGCTACACCTTC
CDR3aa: CASSIYGLEDSYGYTF

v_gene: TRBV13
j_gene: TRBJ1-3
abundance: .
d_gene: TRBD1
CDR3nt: TGTGCCAGCAGCTTAGGACCAGGGGGAGAAGTCGCGTATGGAAACACCATATATTTT
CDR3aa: CASSLGPGGEVAYGNTIYF

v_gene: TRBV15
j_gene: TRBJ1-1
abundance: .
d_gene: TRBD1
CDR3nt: TGTGCCACCAGCAGAGGGAAGACAGGGGGAAGGAACACTGAAGCTTTCTTT
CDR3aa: CATSRGKTGGRNTEAFF

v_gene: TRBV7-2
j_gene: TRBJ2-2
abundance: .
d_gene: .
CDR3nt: TGTGCCAGCAGCTACTATGCCGGGGAGCTGTTTTTT
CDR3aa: CASSYYAGELFF

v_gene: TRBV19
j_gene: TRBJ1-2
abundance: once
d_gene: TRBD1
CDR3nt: TGTGCCAGTAGTATCGCGGCGGGACAGCAATATGGCTACACCTTC
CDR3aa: CASSIAAGQQYGYTF

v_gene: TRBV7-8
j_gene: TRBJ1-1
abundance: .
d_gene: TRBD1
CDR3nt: TGTGCCAGCAGAGCGACAGGGCCTACGTCTGAAGCTTTCTTT
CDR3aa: CASRATGPTSEAFF

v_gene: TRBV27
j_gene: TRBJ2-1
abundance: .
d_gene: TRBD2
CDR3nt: TGTGCCAGCACCATTCTAGCGGGGGGGCCCTCTGGAGGGTATGAGCAGTTCTTC
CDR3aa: CASTILAGGPSGGYEQFF

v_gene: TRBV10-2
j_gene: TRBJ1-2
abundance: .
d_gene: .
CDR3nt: TGCGCCAGCAGTGAATGGGGAGGTGGCTACACCTTC
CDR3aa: CASSEWGGGYTF

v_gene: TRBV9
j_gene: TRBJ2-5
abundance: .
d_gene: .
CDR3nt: TGTGCCAGCAGTCTTGGAGCAACACAAGAGACCCAGTACTTC
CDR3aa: CASSLGATQETQYF

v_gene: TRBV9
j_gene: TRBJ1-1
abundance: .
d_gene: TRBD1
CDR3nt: TGTGCCAGCAGCGGAGGACAGGCCCTGGCTGAAGCTTTCTTT
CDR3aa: CASSGGQALAEAFF

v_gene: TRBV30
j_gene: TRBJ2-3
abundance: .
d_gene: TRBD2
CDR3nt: TGTGCCTGGAGTGTAGGGACTAGAAGATTCGACCCTAGCACAGATACGCAGTATTTT
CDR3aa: CAWSVGTRRFDPSTDTQYF

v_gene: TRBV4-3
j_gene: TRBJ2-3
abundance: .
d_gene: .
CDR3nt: TGCGCCAGCAGCGTTGAAGCGGCCCTTAACACAGATACGCAGTATTTT
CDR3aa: CASSVEAALNTDTQYF

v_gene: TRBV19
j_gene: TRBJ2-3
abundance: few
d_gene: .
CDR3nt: TGTGCCAGTAGTGACCGGGACTCCACAGATACGCAGTATTTT
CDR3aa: CASSDRDSTDTQYF

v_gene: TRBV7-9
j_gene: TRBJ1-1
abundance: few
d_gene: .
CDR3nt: TGTGCCAGCAGCTACAGTGACTATGAAGCTTTCTTT
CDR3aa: CASSYSDYEAFF

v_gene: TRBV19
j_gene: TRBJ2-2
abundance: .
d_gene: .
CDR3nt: TGTGCCAGTAGTAAGCGGGCGAACACCGGGGAGCTGTTTTTT
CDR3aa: CASSKRANTGELFF

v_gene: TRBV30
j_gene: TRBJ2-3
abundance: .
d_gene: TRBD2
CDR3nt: TGTGCCTGGAGTGTATGCCGCGGGACTAGCGGGGGTAGCACAGATACGCAGTATTTT
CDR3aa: CAWSVCRGTSGGSTDTQYF

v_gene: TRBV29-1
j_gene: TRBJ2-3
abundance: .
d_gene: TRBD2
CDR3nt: TGCAGCTCGAGCGGGGCTAGCACAGATACGCAGTATTTT
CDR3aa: CSSSGASTDTQYF

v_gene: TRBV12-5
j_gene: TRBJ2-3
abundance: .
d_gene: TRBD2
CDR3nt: TGTGCTAGTGGTTTGGCGAGCGGGGGGGCCGGAGATACGCAGTATTTT
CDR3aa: CASGLASGGAGDTQYF

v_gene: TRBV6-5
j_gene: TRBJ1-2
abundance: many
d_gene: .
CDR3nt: TGTGCCAGCAGCGGAGGCTTAACGGGCCGGAGCTACACCTTC
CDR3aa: CASSGGLTGRSYTF

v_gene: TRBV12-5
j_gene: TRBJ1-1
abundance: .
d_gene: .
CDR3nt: TGTGCTAGTGCCCTGACAGGTCTTGAAGCTTTCTTT
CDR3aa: CASALTGLEAFF

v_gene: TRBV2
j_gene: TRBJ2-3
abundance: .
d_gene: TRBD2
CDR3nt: TGTGCCAGCAGTACCCGGGGGGGAGGCACAGATACGCAGTATTTT
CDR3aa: CASSTRGGGTDTQYF

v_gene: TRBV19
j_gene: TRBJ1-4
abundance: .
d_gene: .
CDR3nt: TGTGCCAGTAGCGGGGGGGCAGATGAAAAACTGTTTTTT
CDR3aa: CASSGGADEKLFF

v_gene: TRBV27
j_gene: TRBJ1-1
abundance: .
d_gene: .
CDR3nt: TGTGCCAGCAGTTTATTGGGCTCCCTAAGGCGAGCTTTCTTT
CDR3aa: CASSLLGSLRRAFF